The text below deals with one TCR beta chain. The antigen it binds to is not known. No per-base quality is available; no much larger clone lies one base away. The data are from a study of blood T cell repertoires in COVID-19 (dated by TCRdb to about 2020). With regard to the full study: Samples from collaborators originated in the United States, Italy and Spain and spanned both the acute and convalescent phases of COVID-19. The material from the prospective study consisted of cDNA or gDNA derived from T cells, B-cell-depleted T cells, or PBMCs. Subjects who had been exposed to COVID-19, were actively infected with it, or had recovered from it provided the deeply sampled blood TCRbeta repertoires that made up the dataset. A freely available public database, intended as a resource for researchers studying the immune response to SARS-CoV-2, is where the repertoires were released. Samples came from the ongoing ImmuneRACE study (first 160 participants) plus 1,254 subjects from 6 global collaborators. A de-identified subject ID, COVID-19 status, age in years and sex were almost always included in the sample metadata. Where available, HLA class I and class II types were obtained from metadata supplied by the sample provider rather than from assay-based typing.

The immunoSEQ Assay, a bias-controlled multiplex PCR, was used to amplify TCRbeta CDR3 regions from genomic DNA. The source study handled its data this way. Within the assay, amplification of reference gene primers was used to estimate how many nucleated cells each sample contained. To quantify the absolute abundance of each unique TCRbeta CDR3 rearrangement, sequence reads were collapsed and filtered. Productive Simpson clonality was computed per sample as the square root of Simpson's diversity index over productive rearrangements. TCRdb mirrors the immuneACCESS table, restricted to in-frame sequences. Some clones are absent from its copies; in checked studies, under half trace to an unresolved V gene, and the reason for the others is unknown. D and trimming come from the DNA, and the V and J calls and clone size come from that table. Counted in this sample were a few hundred thousand clones; approximately 82% of them appeared once. The ten largest clones capture roughly 3.1% of the sample.

Here V drops 3 bases and J drops 0 bases, and the junction holds 6 bases not matched to any gene. The germline V gene gives CDR1 as SGHVS and CDR2 as FQNEAQ. The CDR3, from cysteine to phenylalanine, totals 16 residues. Kept here is only the CDR3 DNA, which spans 48 bases and is read in frame from base 1. Each collaborating institution followed its own protocols to collect whole blood in K2EDTA tubes. For TCRbeta analysis, collaborator samples were shipped as frozen whole blood, as isolated PBMCs, or as DNA extracted from either sample type. Study-wide findings and limitations: The amount of clinical and demographic metadata varied by source and participant and was provided uncurated.

Sequences were obtained from peripheral blood. The TCR was taken from a woman in her late teens or twenties with acute or convalescent COVID-19. The sequence joins TRBV7-8 to TRBJ2-7, with 9 bases aligning to TRBD2. At the DNA level, the sequence is TGTGCCAGCAGCTTGGGTCCAGCGGGAGGCTCCTACGAGCAGTACTTC. This gives the protein CASSLGPAGGSYEQYF.